The 22 T cell receptor beta chains in this list originate from one sample, sequenced in a study of intratumoral heterogeneity in liver cancer. Multiple geographically separated regions of the hepatocellular carcinoma nodule were sampled separately. The method was immunoSEQ multiplex PCR; TCRdb's version includes in-frame clones alone and lacks a portion of them. The data hold about 6,200 clones, with 60% to 85% observed a single time. The sample was tumor tissue, taken before any cancer treatment. These receptor sequences come from a woman in her sixties or seventies with hepatocellular carcinoma.

Worth noting for this clone: The same CDR3 is also encoded by other DNA sequences in this sample. The rearrangement links TRBV15 to TRBJ1-5, with TRBD1 as a possible D gene (6 bases). Germline-derived CDR1 and CDR2 are LNHNV and YYDKDF (reference sequence). This CDR3 spans 16 amino acids. Deletions cut 6 bases from V and 2 bases from J, with 17 bases between. CDR3 sequence: CATSRDRGGGNQPQHF. CDR3 DNA: TGTGCCACCAGTAGGGATAGGGGGGGCGGCAATCAGCCCCAGCATTTT. The variable domain in full, completed from reference TRBV15 and TRBJ1-5, reads DAMVIQNPRYQVTQFGKPVTLSCSQTLNHNVMYWYQQKSSQAPKLLFHYYDKDFNNEADTPDNFQSRRPNTSFCFLDIRSPGLGDTAMYLCATSRDRGGGNQPQHFGDGTRLSIL.

V usage is TRBV18 and J usage is TRBJ2-1; D call uncertain. Germline V gene data show CDR1 as KGHSH and CDR2 as LQKENI. The CDR3 contains 14 residues. V was trimmed by 0 bases and J by 5 bases, leaving 8 bases between them. The CDR3 region is CASSPPLVNNEQFF. DNA of the CDR3: TGTGCCAGCTCACCACCGTTGGTCAACAATGAGCAGTTCTTC.

This clone was picked up a small number of times. The rearrangement links TRBV6-5 to TRBJ1-1, with D uncertain. The V gene's germline CDR1 is MNHEY and CDR2 SVGAGI. V lost 7 bases and J lost 4, with 7 bases in between. The CDR3 contains 11 residues. This CDR3 is CASTGGTEAFF. The CDR3 DNA is TGTGCCAGCACAGGTGGCACTGAAGCTTTCTTT.

V is TRBV12-3 or TRBV12-4 and J is TRBJ2-2; no clear D. The CDR3 totals 12 residues. V gave up 6 bases and J gave up 3 bases, with 5 bases separating them. CDR3 in DNA: TGTGCCAGCAGAATTCACACCGGGGAGCTGTTTTTT. Encoded protein: CASRIHTGELFF.

The chain carries TRBV10-3 and TRBJ2-7; D is perhaps TRBD1 (6 bases). CDR3 length: 14 amino acids. The germline V and J ends were trimmed by 11 bases and 2 bases, with 19 bases remaining between them. Germline lookup yields CDR1 ENHRY and CDR2 SYGVKD. Written as DNA, the CDR3 is TGTGCCGCCTCAGAATTGGACAGTCCCTACGAGCAGTACTTC. Protein product: CAASELDSPYEQYF.

The CDR3 region is CASHNRGRPYSNQPQHF. The CDR3 DNA reads as TGTGCCAGTCACAACAGGGGGCGACCCTATAGCAATCAGCCCCAGCATTTT. The chain uses TRBV19 and TRBJ1-5; 9 nucleotides agree with TRBD1. In germline, CDR1 is LNHDA, CDR2 SQIVND (reference sequence). J was trimmed by 0 bases and V by 8 bases; bases with no gene match: 11. The CDR3 is made up of 17 amino acids. The full variable domain, rest sourced from reference TRBV19 and TRBJ1-5, is DGGITQSPKYLFRKEGQNVTLSCEQNLNHDAMYWYRQDPGQGLRLIYYSQIVNDFQKGDIAEGYSVSREKKESFPLTVTSAQKNPTAFYLCASHNRGRPYSNQPQHFGDGTRLSIL.

The genes are TRBV20-1 and TRBJ2-5; no clear D gene. The V end lost 5 bases, the J end lost 1 base, and 2 bases lay between the germline ends. The CDR3 has 10 residues. Germline V gene lookup returns CDR1 DFQATT and CDR2 SNEGSKA (reference sequence). DNA for the CDR3: TGCAGTGCTGGCCAAGAGACCCAGTACTTC. This translates into CSAGQETQYF.

This chain connects TRBV6-5 to TRBJ2-7; a possible D gene is TRBD2 (6 bases). Germline loops: CDR1 MNHEY, CDR2 SVGAGI. This CDR3 spans 14 amino acids. The V gene lost 7 bases and the J gene lost 2 bases, with 15 bases spanning the gap. CDR3 coding DNA: TGTGCCAGCACGGGGGACGTAGGTACCTACGAGCAGTACTTC. Its protein is CASTGDVGTYEQYF.

This sequence joins TRBV2 and TRBJ2-1; 11 positions agree with TRBD2. From germline, CDR1 is SNHLY and CDR2 FYNNEI. CDR3 size: 17 residues. Trimming cost V 5 bases and J 5 bases; bases outside gene matches: 11. DNA for the CDR3: TGTGCCAGCAGTACCCTAGCGGGAGGTCCCGGGAACAATGAGCAGTTCTTC. Its translation is CASSTLAGGPGNNEQFF.

The rearrangement joins TRBV19 to TRBJ1-6, with D unresolved. V gave up 9 bases and J gave up 6 bases, with 12 bases separating them. This CDR3 has 13 residues. Germline-derived CDR1 and CDR2 are LNHDA and SQIVND (reference sequence). This chain's CDR3 is CASNSDGNSPLHF. CDR3 sequence (DNA): TGTGCCAGCAACTCAGACGGTAATTCACCCCTCCACTTT. The complete variable domain, with remaining parts taken from reference TRBV19 and TRBJ1-6, reads DGGITQSPKYLFRKEGQNVTLSCEQNLNHDAMYWYRQDPGQGLRLIYYSQIVNDFQKGDIAEGYSVSREKKESFPLTVTSAQKNPTAFYLCASNSDGNSPLHFGNGTRLTVT.

This clone was detected only once. This chain connects TRBV5-1 to TRBJ2-6; 8 nucleotides align to TRBD1. V shed 4 bases, J shed 5 bases, and the junction held 5 bases outside the gene matches. The CDR3 spans 15 residues. Germline values: CDR1 SGHRS, CDR2 YFSETQ. This CDR3 is CASSQDRGRANVLTF. The CDR3 DNA sequence: TGCGCCAGCAGCCAAGACAGGGGCAGGGCCAACGTCCTGACTTTC.

V gene TRBV6-5 combines with J gene TRBJ2-7, with D maybe TRBD1 (6 bases). CDR1 and CDR2 from the germline V gene are MNHEY and SVGAGI. The CDR3 is 12 residues long. V gave up 4 bases and J gave up 5 bases, with 9 bases separating them. CDR3 amino acids: CASSLSGDEQYF. The CDR3 bases are TGTGCCAGCAGTTTATCAGGGGACGAGCAGTACTTC.

This clone was detected only once. The rearrangement uses TRBV5-5 and TRBJ1-1, with 7 positions matching TRBD1. The CDR3 covers 16 residues. The germline gives CDR1 SGHKS, CDR2 YYEKEE (reference sequence). The junction had 13 bases not matched to a gene; V was cut back by 4 bases and J by 4 bases. The CDR3 region has the DNA TGTGCCAGCAGCCCCCGTCCAGGGGGTGGAGGCACTGAAGCTTTCTTT. It is translated as CASSPRPGGGGTEAFF.

This chain uses TRBV2 with TRBJ1-6; 7 bases align to TRBD1. The CDR3 sequence is 15 residues long. Germline CDR1 and CDR2: SNHLY and FYNNEI. The V gene end was trimmed by 7 bases and the J gene end by 9 bases; junction bases not matched to a gene: 12. The CDR3 DNA is TGTGCCAGCAATCTTGATAGGACAGGAGGTTCACCCCTCCACTTT. As protein: CASNLDRTGGSPLHF. Full variable domain (rest looked up from reference TRBV2 and TRBJ1-6): EPEVTQTPSHQVTQMGQEVILRCVPISNHLYFYWYRQILGQKVEFLVSFYNNEISEKSEIFDDQFSVERPDGSNFTLKIRSTKLEDSAMYFCASNLDRTGGSPLHFGNGTRLTVT.

In this sample, this clone turned up a few times. V and J are TRBV2 and TRBJ1-2, with D tentatively TRBD1 (5 bases). This CDR3 is 13 amino acids long. V shed 2 bases and J shed 2 bases, with 6 bases lying between them. Germline V lookup: CDR1 SNHLY, CDR2 FYNNEI. CDR3 coding DNA: TGTGCCAGCAGTGAAACAGGAAACTATGGCTACACCTTC. Protein: CASSETGNYGYTF. Combining the CDR3 with reference TRBV2 and TRBJ1-2 gives the whole variable domain EPEVTQTPSHQVTQMGQEVILRCVPISNHLYFYWYRQILGQKVEFLVSFYNNEISEKSEIFDDQFSVERPDGSNFTLKIRSTKLEDSAMYFCASSETGNYGYTFGSGTRLTVV.

This chain links TRBV27 with TRBJ1-2; D is uncertain. Germline V gene data show CDR1 as MNHEY and CDR2 as SMNVEV (reference sequence). Between the trimmed V and J ends, which lost 3 bases and 2 bases, there was a span of 7 bases. The length of the CDR3 is 13 residues. CDR3 loop: CASSFEGNYGYTF. CDR3 nucleotide sequence: TGTGCCAGCAGTTTTGAAGGGAACTATGGCTACACCTTC.

The chain has TRBV7-2 and TRBJ2-2; D is possibly TRBD2 (5 bases). Germline V gene sequence: CDR1 SGHTA, CDR2 FQGNSA. The CDR3 spans 15 residues. V was pared by 5 bases and J by 1 base, with 11 bases between. CDR3 DNA sequence: TGTGCCAGCAGCCGGACCGGGAAGAACACCGGGGAGCTGTTTTTT. Protein: CASSRTGKNTGELFF.

The chain recombines TRBV9 with TRBJ2-2; 7 bases map to TRBD1. The CDR3 runs 14 residues. CDR1 and CDR2 (germline): SGDLS, YYNGEE. V trimming: 3 bases; J trimming: 4 bases; junction bases outside the gene matches: 3. DNA for the CDR3: TGTGCCAGCAGCGAGACAGGGATCACCGGGGAGCTGTTTTTT. This codes for CASSETGITGELFF.

This clone was seen a single time. The CDR3, as DNA: TGTGCCAGCAGCGTGACCGGGAGCCTTATCACCGGGGAGCTGTTTTTT. The encoded protein is CASSVTGSLITGELFF. V is TRBV9 and J is TRBJ2-2, with a weak D call TRBD2 (6 bases). Germline CDR1 and CDR2: SGDLS and YYNGEE. There are 16 residues in the CDR3. The V end lost 2 bases, the J end lost 4 bases, and 15 bases lay between the germline ends.

CDR3 sequence: CARSRGDSGNTIYF. For the CDR3, the DNA is TGTGCCAGATCCCGGGGCGACTCTGGAAACACCATATATTTT. The J gene is TRBJ1-3, the V gene TRBV2, with D perhaps matching TRBD1 (5 bases). CDR3 size: 14 residues. In germline, CDR1 is SNHLY, CDR2 FYNNEI. The V and J ends lost 9 bases and 0 bases respectively, with 12 bases between them. Looking up the rest from reference TRBV2 and TRBJ1-3 gives the full variable domain: EPEVTQTPSHQVTQMGQEVILRCVPISNHLYFYWYRQILGQKVEFLVSFYNNEISEKSEIFDDQFSVERPDGSNFTLKIRSTKLEDSAMYFCARSRGDSGNTIYFGEGSWLTVV.

The rearrangement uses TRBV29-1 and TRBJ2-1; 15 bases map to TRBD2. CDR1 and CDR2 from the germline V gene are SQVTM and ANQGSEA. CDR3 length equals 14 residues. The ends lost 7 bases at V and 9 bases at J; junction bases unmatched: 7. This chain's CDR3 is CSAWTSGRAVEQFF. Here the CDR3 DNA reads TGCAGCGCCTGGACTAGCGGGAGGGCGGTTGAGCAGTTCTTC.

V and J are TRBV7-9 and TRBJ2-1; tentatively, D is TRBD2 (5 bases). V lost 2 bases and J 7 bases, leaving 15 bases between the germline ends. CDR1 is SEHNR and CDR2 is FQNEAQ in the germline V gene (reference sequence). CDR3 size: 15 residues. CDR3 nucleotide sequence: TGTGCCAGCAGCTTATTGGACGGGATGGATAATGAGCAGTTCTTC. Translating it yields CASSLLDGMDNEQFF. Full variable domain (remainder filled in from reference TRBV7-9 and TRBJ2-1): DTGVSQNPRHKITKRGQNVTFRCDPISEHNRLYWYRQTLGQGPEFLTYFQNEAQLEKSRLLSDRFSAERPKGSFSTLEIQRTEQGDSAMYLCASSLLDGMDNEQFFGPGTRLTVL.